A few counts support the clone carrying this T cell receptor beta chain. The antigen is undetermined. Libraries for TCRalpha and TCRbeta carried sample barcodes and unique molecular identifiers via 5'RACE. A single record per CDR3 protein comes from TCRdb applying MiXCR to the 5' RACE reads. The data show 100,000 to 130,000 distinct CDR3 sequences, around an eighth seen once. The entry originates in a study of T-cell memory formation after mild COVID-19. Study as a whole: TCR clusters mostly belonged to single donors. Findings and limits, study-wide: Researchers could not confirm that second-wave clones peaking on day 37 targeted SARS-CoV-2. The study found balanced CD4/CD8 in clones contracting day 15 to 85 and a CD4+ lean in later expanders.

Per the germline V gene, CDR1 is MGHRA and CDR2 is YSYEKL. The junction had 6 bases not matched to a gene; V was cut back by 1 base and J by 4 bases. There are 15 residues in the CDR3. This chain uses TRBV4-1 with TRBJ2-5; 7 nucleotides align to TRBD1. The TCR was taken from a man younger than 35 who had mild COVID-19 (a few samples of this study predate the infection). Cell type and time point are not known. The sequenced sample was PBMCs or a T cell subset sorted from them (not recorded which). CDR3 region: CASSQGRQGTETQYF. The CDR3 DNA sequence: TGCGCCAGCAGCCAAGGTAGACAGGGAACAGAGACCCAGTACTTC.